The 23 T cell receptor beta chains listed next were all sequenced from one sample in a study of blood T cell repertoires in COVID-19. Only in-frame clones appear in the TCRdb table, and some are missing; sequencing was by immunoSEQ multiplex PCR. The sample has about 240,000 clones; 75% to 90% are singletons. Sequenced input: peripheral blood. These receptors came from a woman aged 55-75 years with active or convalescent COVID-19.

This chain joins TRBV27 and TRBJ1-2, with 7 bases that match TRBD1. Germline V CDR1 and CDR2: MNHEY, SMNVEV (reference sequence). V lost 6 bases and J lost 4; bases outside the gene matches: 5. This CDR3 contains 13 residues. CDR3 loop: CASRPTGRYGYTF. CDR3 nucleotides: TGTGCCAGCAGACCGACAGGGCGCTATGGCTACACCTTC.

The chain couples TRBV19 to TRBJ1-2, with TRBD1 matching 7 bases. The ends lost 0 bases at V and 7 bases at J; junction bases unmatched: 8. This CDR3 spans 15 amino acids. CDR1 LNHDA and CDR2 SQIVND come from the germline V gene (reference sequence). CDR3 amino acids: CASSIEGDNRGGYTF. The CDR3 coding sequence is TGTGCCAGTAGTATAGAGGGGGACAACAGGGGTGGCTACACCTTC.

This clone appeared a few times. The chain couples TRBV5-1 to TRBJ2-1; a weak D match, TRBD2 (5 bases). The germline V and J ends were trimmed by 3 bases and 0 bases, with 13 bases remaining between them. This CDR3 is built from 16 residues. Germline lookup yields CDR1 SGHRS and CDR2 YFSETQ. This CDR3 is CASSSPREISYNEQFF. The CDR3 coding sequence is TGCGCCAGCAGCTCTCCGAGGGAGATCTCCTACAATGAGCAGTTCTTC.

This clone has only a few counts. This chain links TRBV7-8 with TRBJ1-2; TRBD1 matches at 8 bases. The junction had 7 bases not matched to a gene; V was cut back by 0 bases and J by 7 bases. The CDR3 contains 15 residues. In germline, CDR1 is SGHVS, CDR2 FQNEAQ. The CDR3 spells CASSLARGRSSGYTF. The DNA of the CDR3 is TGTGCCAGCAGCTTAGCCAGGGGGCGAAGTAGTGGCTACACCTTC. Combining the CDR3 with reference TRBV7-8 and TRBJ1-2 gives the whole variable domain GAGVSQSPRYKVAKRGQDVALRCDPISGHVSLFWYQQALGQGPEFLTYFQNEAQLDKSGLPSDRFFAERPEGSVSTLKIQRTQQEDSAVYLCASSLARGRSSGYTFGSGTRLTVV.

The V call is TRBV19, the J call TRBJ1-5; 11 positions match TRBD1. The germline V gene has CDR1 LNHDA and CDR2 SQIVND (reference sequence). CDR3 size: 18 residues. Trimming took 6 bases from V and 0 from J; bases not matched to a gene: 10. CDR3 sequence: CASRGWDRGSHSNQPQHF. The CDR3 nucleotides read TGTGCCAGTAGGGGATGGGACAGGGGGTCCCATAGCAATCAGCCCCAGCATTTT.

The chain couples TRBV7-9 to TRBJ1-6; D is perhaps TRBD1 (6 bases). In germline, CDR1 is SEHNR, CDR2 FQNEAQ (reference sequence). Between the trimmed V and J ends, which lost 5 bases and 5 bases, there was a span of 10 bases. This CDR3 is built from 14 residues. DNA of the CDR3: TGTGCCAGCAGCCCCGGGACAAATAATTCACCCCTCCACTTT. It translates to CASSPGTNNSPLHF.

The chain carries TRBV3-1 (or the pseudogene TRBV3-2) and TRBJ1-4, with D tentatively TRBD1 (6 bases). Trimming took 1 base from V and 7 from J, leaving 13 bases between them. This CDR3 comprises 15 residues. Germline CDR1 and CDR2: LGHDT and YNNKEL (reference sequence). CDR3 region: CASSQGTVGGEKLFF. Written as DNA, the CDR3 is TGTGCCAGCAGCCAAGGGACAGTTGGAGGTGAAAAACTGTTTTTT.

The V and J genes are TRBV7-9 and TRBJ2-7, with 7 bases aligning to TRBD1. Germline loops: CDR1 SEHNR, CDR2 FQNEAQ (reference sequence). The CDR3 is 12 amino acids. J lost 3 bases, V lost 5 bases, and 1 base had no gene match. The CDR3: CASSPGGYEQYF. The CDR3 DNA reads as TGTGCCAGCAGCCCAGGGGGCTACGAGCAGTACTTC.

The CDR3 loop reads CASSIGASGGRNNEQFF. In DNA, the CDR3 is TGTGCCAGTAGTATAGGGGCTAGCGGGGGTAGGAACAATGAGCAGTTCTTC. The chain recombines TRBV19 with TRBJ2-1, with 10 nucleotides matching TRBD2. The CDR3 runs 17 residues. Germline V gene sequence: CDR1 LNHDA, CDR2 SQIVND (reference sequence). After removal of 1 base from V and 5 bases from J, the junction contained 8 bases not matched to a gene.

This rearrangement joins TRBV7-8 to TRBJ2-2, with D perhaps matching TRBD1 (6 bases). The germline V gene encodes CDR1 SGHVS and CDR2 FQNEAQ. The length of the CDR3 is 14 residues. V lost 5 bases, J lost 2 bases, and 9 bases lay in between. The CDR3 nucleotides are TGTGCCAGCAGCGGACAGAGAAACACCGGGGAGCTGTTTTTT. Translated: CASSGQRNTGELFF.

The chain has TRBV5-1 and TRBJ2-2, with D possibly matching TRBD2 (5 bases). This CDR3 contains 15 residues. Per germline, CDR1 SGHRS and CDR2 YFSETQ. V was pared by 0 bases and J by 6 bases, with 12 bases between. Written as DNA, the CDR3 is TGCGCCAGCAGCTTGGATGGAGGAGGCGCCGGGGAGCTGTTTTTT. The encoded protein is CASSLDGGGAGELFF.

V and J are TRBV7-8 and TRBJ1-2; D is unresolved. The V gene lost 2 bases and the J gene lost 4 bases, with 11 bases spanning the gap. CDR3 length: 14 residues. Germline-derived CDR1 and CDR2 are SGHVS and FQNEAQ. The DNA of the CDR3 is TGTGCCAGCAGCTTACGCGTAACTAGCTATGGCTACACCTTC. Translated, it gives CASSLRVTSYGYTF.

The V and J genes are TRBV18 and TRBJ2-2; 8 bases align to TRBD1. V shed 0 bases and J 7 bases; nucleotides not matched to a gene: 7. This CDR3 is 16 amino acids long. Germline loops: CDR1 KGHSH, CDR2 LQKENI. The DNA for the CDR3 is TGTGCCAGCTCACCACCCGGCAGGGGGCGAGACGGGGAGCTGTTTTTT. Its translation is CASSPPGRGRDGELFF. Full variable domain (remainder filled in from reference TRBV18 and TRBJ2-2): NAGVMQNPRHLVRRRGQEARLRCSPMKGHSHVYWYRQLPEEGLKFMVYLQKENIIDESGMPKERFSAEFPKEGPSILRIQQVVRGDSAAYFCASSPPGRGRDGELFFGEGSRLTVL.

This sequence joins TRBV21-1 and TRBJ2-3; whether TRBD1, the table's D call, matches the DNA was not checked. TRBV21-1 is designated a pseudogene. CDR3 size: 18 residues. The CDR3 nucleotides read TGTGCCAGCAGCAAAGTAGTCAGGGGGGACCCAACGGCAGATACGCAGTATTTT. It translates to CASSKVVRGDPTADTQYF.

The gene calls are TRBV19 and TRBJ1-4, with D hard to call. Per germline, CDR1 LNHDA and CDR2 SQIVND (reference sequence). Trimming removed 5 bases at V and 5 bases at J, with 15 bases between. The CDR3 has 15 amino acids. In DNA form, the CDR3 reads TGTGCCAGTAGTTTCCGGGGTCCCCCCAATGAAAAACTGTTTTTT. It translates to CASSFRGPPNEKLFF.

The rearrangement joins TRBV4-1 to TRBJ2-5; 9 nucleotides align to TRBD2. The CDR3 has 14 amino acids. The germline gives CDR1 MGHRA, CDR2 YSYEKL. V shed 3 bases and J 1 base; nucleotides not matched to a gene: 0. DNA for the CDR3: TGCGCCAGCAGCCAGGGACTAGCCCAAGAGACCCAGTACTTC. The encoded protein is CASSQGLAQETQYF.

The chain links TRBV19 to TRBJ1-1; 7 nucleotides agree with TRBD1. There are 15 residues in the CDR3. CDR1 LNHDA and CDR2 SQIVND come from the germline V gene (reference sequence). V gave up 3 bases and J gave up 7 bases; unmatched junction bases: 11. CDR3 sequence: CASSMPAGQSYEAFF. As DNA, the CDR3 is TGTGCCAGTAGTATGCCCGCGGGACAGTCTTATGAAGCTTTCTTT.

The chain joins TRBV18 to TRBJ1-1; 7 bases match TRBD1. The CDR3 runs 16 residues. The V and J ends lost 4 bases and 4 bases, in that order; junction bases with no gene match: 12. Germline V lookup: CDR1 KGHSH, CDR2 LQKENI. This CDR3 is CASSLDRTRGGTEAFF. CDR3 DNA: TGTGCCAGCTCACTGGACAGGACACGGGGGGGCACTGAAGCTTTCTTT.

The chain uses TRBV6-6 and TRBJ2-7, with D hard to call. V lost 4 bases and J lost 4, with 8 bases in between. The germline V gene encodes CDR1 MNHNY and CDR2 SVGAGI (reference sequence). The CDR3 is 12 amino acids. CDR3 bases: TGTGCCAGCAGTTTCCTCGAGTACGAGCAGTACTTC. It translates to CASSFLEYEQYF.

The V and J genes are TRBV2 and TRBJ2-7, with 10 positions matching TRBD1. CDR3 length: 15 amino acids. V dropped 7 bases and J dropped 6; count of bases not matched to a gene: 12. Germline-derived CDR1 and CDR2 are SNHLY and FYNNEI. CDR3 residues: CASTNGGTGDIEQYF. For the CDR3, the DNA is TGTGCCAGCACTAACGGTGGGACAGGGGACATCGAGCAGTACTTC.

Remarks on this clone: Other nucleotide sequences in the sample specify the same CDR3. This chain uses TRBV9 with TRBJ2-5; TRBD1 agrees at 7 bases. The length of the CDR3 is 14 residues. The germline V gene encodes CDR1 SGDLS and CDR2 YYNGEE. V gave up 0 bases and J gave up 2 bases; unmatched junction bases: 1. CDR3 nucleotide sequence: TGTGCCAGCAGCGTAGGACAGGGACAAGAGACCCAGTACTTC. Amino acids: CASSVGQGQETQYF.

The chain joins TRBV5-1 to TRBJ1-2; D is unresolved. The CDR3 runs 14 residues. The germline V and J ends were trimmed by 0 bases and 4 bases, with 10 bases remaining between them. The germline V gene has CDR1 SGHRS and CDR2 YFSETQ. Written as DNA, the CDR3 is TGCGCCAGCAGCTTGGGGGAGGGAAGCTATGGCTACACCTTC. Its protein is CASSLGEGSYGYTF.

The J gene is TRBJ2-2, the V gene TRBV2, with 7 bases lining up with TRBD2. Germline loops: CDR1 SNHLY, CDR2 FYNNEI. The CDR3 covers 15 residues. V lost 6 bases to trimming and J lost 4 bases; unmatched junction nucleotides: 8. CDR3 bases: TGTGCCAGCAGCGGGGGGAAAGGGGTCACCGGGGAGCTGTTTTTT. Translated, it gives CASSGGKGVTGELFF.